What follows is one T cell receptor (beta chain) and its context. This record belongs to a study of response to subunit inactivated influenza vaccine. This CDR3 has 14 residues. V was clipped by 1 base and J by 8 bases, with 12 bases between them. CDR1 and CDR2 (germline): SGHKS, YYEKEE (reference sequence). TCRdb processed the RT-PCR reads anew with MiXCR; each CDR3 protein has one entry. The sample has 200,000 to 300,000 distinct CDR3 sequences, 10% to 15% seen once. V gene TRBV5-5 combines with J gene TRBJ1-4, with D possibly matching TRBD1 (5 bases). The source is a man aged 45 to 65 who received an inactivated influenza vaccine. Here the sequenced sample was non-naive T cells sorted from PBMCs, taken roughly 15 days before vaccination. The CDR3 DNA is TGTGCCAGCAGCTTGTACGTAAAGGGGGAAAAACTGTTTTTT. Residues: CASSLYVKGEKLFF.